This entry describes one T cell receptor beta chain. Its antigen remains unidentified. The junction departs from the called germline gene at one end, perhaps through a read error. The data were taken from a study of post-analysis software for immune sequencing data. Study-wide background: Included courses were relapsing-remitting and secondary progressive multiple sclerosis; progressive-relapsing multiple sclerosis was also included.

The CDR3 contains 13 residues. In germline, CDR1 is SGHRS, CDR2 YFSETQ. Study-wide points: Higher frequency in patients than in controls was seen for five TRBV segments, with TRBV5-6, TRBV5-1 and TRBV20-1 among them. Batch-matched samples strongly co-clustered by F measure.

Tagging with unique molecular identifiers was a feature of the TCR beta cDNA libraries. Each batch of roughly 1 to 11 million T cells produced 500,000 to 600,000 cDNA molecules. TCRdb reprocessed the PCR reads via MiXCR and lists one record per CDR3 protein. The table records hundreds of thousands of distinct CDR3 sequences, about 40% of them present only once. The material sequenced was blood. The chain recombines TRBV5-1 with TRBJ2-3; unclear D gene. The TCR originated in a girl aged 2-9 years with multiple sclerosis. In nucleotides, the CDR3 is TGCGCCAGCAGCCACGGTAGCACGGATACGCAGTATTTT. Protein product: CASSHGSTDTQYF.